This TCR beta chain was captured by sequencing in a study of T cells after yellow fever vaccination. Overall study context: The fractions with low cell numbers were processed using SMART-Seq v4 Ultra Low Input.

Findings and caveats of the study: There was a small share of clonotypes that showed up in both the CD4 and CD8 compartments.

CDR3 length equals 12 residues. V lost 2 bases and J 5 bases, leaving 10 bases between the germline ends. Germline assignment: CDR1 SQVTM and CDR2 ANQGSEA. TCRdb re-called the 5' RACE reads with MiXCR, one entry per CDR3 protein. The sample records 100,000 to 150,000 distinct CDR3 sequences, about 7.4% being singletons. This clonotype was found many times. What it recognizes is unknown. V and J are TRBV29-1 and TRBJ2-7; D call uncertain. The receptor comes from a man aged 18 to 29 who received the YFV17D yellow fever vaccine. The source was CD4+ T cells sorted from PBMCs, collected 10 days after the first yellow fever vaccination. In nucleotides, the CDR3 is TGCAGCGTTGAACTACGGCTAGACGAGCAGTACTTC. It encodes CSVELRLDEQYF.